Reported below is one T cell receptor beta chain. Treatment of the sample: about 20 received Ad26.COV2.S at low or high dose, single or two shots; 5 received placebo; per-sample allocation not given. It was on day 63 after the first vaccine or placebo injection that samples were taken. Germline-derived CDR1 and CDR2 are MGHDK and SYGVNS. The ends lost 6 bases at V and 3 bases at J; junction bases unmatched: 5. The CDR3 is 13 amino acids. TCRdb keeps only in-frame clones here, not all; method: immunoSEQ multiplex PCR. Seen here are around 400,000 clones, 83% observed once, and the top ten hold about 8%. This specimen comes from a study of Ad26.COV2.S vaccination and SARS-CoV-2 variants.

The chain carries TRBV25-1 and TRBJ2-7; 7 positions match TRBD1. The sequences come from peripheral blood, collected in a trial of Ad26.COV2.S vaccine versus placebo. This receptor was taken from a person between 18 and 65 years old who received the Ad26.COV2.S COVID-19 vaccine or a placebo. The CDR3 here is CASRRGGFYEQYF. In DNA, the CDR3 is TGTGCCAGCAGGCGAGGGGGCTTCTACGAGCAGTACTTC.